This T cell receptor beta chain appears in the sequencing data of a study of T cells in tumors after PD-1 blockade. Study-wide background: Each patient got pembrolizumab 200 mg every 3 weeks or cemiplimab 350 mg every 2 weeks. Mean per blood sample: 113,528 templates (24,679-257,772), around 38,000 unique clonotypes.

Profiling relied on immunoSEQ multiplex PCR, and the TCRdb table lists in-frame clones only, not all of them. This table has tens of thousands of clones, 81% appearing once. Germline loops: CDR1 SQVTM, CDR2 ANQGSEA. V lost 7 bases and J lost 4; bases outside the gene matches: 7. The CDR3 has 13 residues. This clone occurred once. The material sequenced was PBMCs, taken before anti-PD-1 treatment. This TCR was recovered from a human donor with basal cell carcinoma. This sequence joins TRBV29-1 and TRBJ2-5, with 9 positions matching TRBD2. The CDR3 is CSAPRTSAETQYF. In DNA form, the CDR3 reads TGCAGCGCTCCCCGGACTAGCGCAGAGACCCAGTACTTC.